Sequencing of this T cell receptor (beta chain) was carried out in a study of T-cell reconstitution after alpha-beta-depleted transplantation in children. This clonotype was observed a handful of times. Its matching antigen is unknown. Broader study findings: Where alpha-beta T cells came from about two months after transplant was reportedly several hundred expanded graft clones. The study traced high day-60 TCRbeta diversity in some patients to surviving recipient T cells and thymic progenitors.

This sample's TCRbeta library carried unique molecular identifier barcodes. TCRdb re-called the PCR reads with MiXCR, one entry per CDR3 protein. The table records hundreds of thousands of distinct CDR3 sequences, under 20% of them present only once. The specimen comprised PBMCs, mostly from graft donor cells, sampled 360 days after TCRalphabeta/CD19-depleted stem cell transplant. This clonotype originated in a boy under two years old who had a stem cell transplant for Wiskott-Aldrich syndrome, so the T cells may come from the graft donor.

The CDR3 bases are TGTGCCAGCAGCATACAGGGGACCTCCACAGATACGCAGTATTTT. It encodes CASSIQGTSTDTQYF. V usage is TRBV11-3 and J usage is TRBJ2-3, with TRBD1 identical over 7 bases. CDR1 is SGHNT, CDR2 YENEEA, per germline. Trimming took 5 bases from V and 2 from J; bases not matched to a gene: 7. This CDR3 contains 15 residues. Full variable domain (rest looked up from reference TRBV11-3 and TRBJ2-3): EAGVVQSPRYKIIEKKQPVAFWCNPISGHNTLYWYLQNLGQGPELLIRYENEEAVDDSQLPKDRFSAERLKGVDSTLKIQPAELGDSAVYLCASSIQGTSTDTQYFGPGTRLTVL.